One and the same sample provided the 8 T cell receptor beta chains below, sequenced in a study of blood T cell repertoires in COVID-19. This table comes from immunoSEQ multiplex PCR, and its TCRdb copy is limited to in-frame clones, with some not included. The table has more than 35,000 clones, around 80% seen once. Source material: peripheral blood. These receptors were collected from a man aged 70 or older with acute or convalescent COVID-19.

This clone was counted a single time. Here the CDR3 reads CASSSDKGAGEKLFF. The CDR3 DNA reads as TGTGCCAGCAGCTCCGACAAGGGGGCGGGCGAAAAACTGTTTTTT. The rearrangement joins TRBV7-8 to TRBJ1-4; 7 bases align to TRBD1. Trimming at V came to 4 bases and at J to 8 bases, leaving 10 bases not matched to a gene. The CDR3 length is 15 residues. CDR1 SGHVS and CDR2 FQNEAQ come from the germline V gene. The whole variable domain, remainder taken from reference TRBV7-8 and TRBJ1-4, is GAGVSQSPRYKVAKRGQDVALRCDPISGHVSLFWYQQALGQGPEFLTYFQNEAQLDKSGLPSDRFFAERPEGSVSTLKIQRTQQEDSAVYLCASSSDKGAGEKLFFGSGTQLSVL.

This chain connects TRBV5-4 to TRBJ2-5; 12 nucleotides match TRBD1. The CDR3 loop spans 17 amino acids. The V gene end was trimmed by 0 bases and the J gene end by 5 bases; junction bases not matched to a gene: 8. In germline, CDR1 is SGHNT, CDR2 YYREEE (reference sequence). The CDR3 sequence is CASSLGRGTGGGETQYF. CDR3 DNA sequence: TGTGCCAGCAGCTTGGGACGGGGGACAGGGGGCGGGGAGACCCAGTACTTC.

The chain combines TRBV15 with TRBJ1-4; no reliable D call. Germline V gene data show CDR1 as LNHNV and CDR2 as YYDKDF (reference sequence). The length of the CDR3 is 13 residues. Trimming took off 4 bases at V and 11 bases at J, with 14 bases between the two ends. The CDR3 DNA follows: TGTGCCACCAGCATTCATCCTCTTAGTAAACTGTTTTTT. It is translated as CATSIHPLSKLFF.

This clone showed up just once. The chain recombines TRBV24-1 with TRBJ2-7; D perhaps matches TRBD1 (6 bases). The CDR3 totals 18 residues. The germline V gene encodes CDR1 KGHDR and CDR2 SFDVKD. Trimming took off 3 bases at V and 1 base at J, with 21 bases between the two ends. The CDR3 reads CATSDARDTIDISYEQYF. CDR3 nucleotide sequence: TGTGCCACCAGTGATGCCCGGGACACCATCGATATTTCCTACGAGCAGTACTTC.

The gene calls are TRBV27 and TRBJ2-1; 8 nucleotides match TRBD1. The CDR3 is 15 residues long. Unmatched junction bases numbered 7, after V lost 4 bases and J lost 5 bases. Per germline, CDR1 MNHEY and CDR2 SMNVEV (reference sequence). As DNA, the CDR3 is TGTGCCAGCAGTTCCCCCGGGACAGGTCACAATGAGCAGTTCTTC. This translates into CASSSPGTGHNEQFF.

V usage is TRBV25-1 and J usage is TRBJ1-1; 7 bases agree with TRBD1. The length of the CDR3 is 13 residues. The V segment lost 5 bases and the J segment 6 bases; nucleotides outside the gene matches: 6. Germline-derived CDR1 and CDR2 are MGHDK and SYGVNS. The CDR3 protein is CASSPGGQAEAFF. In nucleotides, the CDR3 is TGTGCCAGCAGTCCAGGGGGGCAAGCTGAAGCTTTCTTT.

CDR3 nucleotides: TGTGCCAGCAGTTACATTGGACTAGGGGCCGGGGAGCTGTTTTTT. It encodes CASSYIGLGAGELFF. The chain recombines TRBV6-5 with TRBJ2-2, with 7 nucleotides matching TRBD2. Losses at the gene ends were 2 bases for V and 6 bases for J; bases not matched to a gene: 6. Germline loops: CDR1 MNHEY, CDR2 SVGAGI. The CDR3 is made up of 15 amino acids.

V usage is TRBV7-9 and J usage is TRBJ2-3, with D tentatively TRBD2 (5 bases). CDR1 SEHNR and CDR2 FQNEAQ come from the germline V gene (reference sequence). The ends were cut back, 2 bases at V and 2 bases at J, with 8 bases in the middle. The CDR3 loop spans 14 amino acids. The CDR3 region has the DNA TGTGCCAGCAGCTTAAAGGGAGTCACAGATACGCAGTATTTT. Translated: CASSLKGVTDTQYF.